One sample yielded the 31 T cell receptor beta chains listed below, sequenced in a study of T cells after posttransplantation cyclophosphamide. Busulfan-fludarabine conditioning, marrow transplant, and cyclophosphamide on days +3 and +4 were administered. Here immunoSEQ multiplex PCR was the method, and the copy in TCRdb shows in-frame clones only, minus some. The sample shows 3,000 or so clones, no singletons; the ten largest hold more than 9%. The source was PBMCs, collected after allogeneic stem cell transplant with posttransplant cyclophosphamide. Receptors were obtained from a male patient aged 55-69 years who received an allogeneic stem cell transplant from a related donor and was CMV-positive. A share of the T cells may be of graft donor origin.

By share, this clone counts as medium-sized (0.01 to 0.1%). The rearrangement uses TRBV5-6 and TRBJ1-1; possibly TRBD1 for D (6 bases). The CDR3 length is 14 residues. V lost 0 bases, J lost 3 bases, and 9 bases lay in between. CDR1 is SGHDT, CDR2 YYEEEE, per germline. CDR3 in DNA: TGTGCCAGCAGCTTGGACAGGGTGTACACTGAAGCTTTCTTT. Protein product: CASSLDRVYTEAFF.

This clone is medium-sized by share. V is TRBV5-1 and J is TRBJ2-2, with 9 bases lining up with TRBD1. The CDR3 consists of 15 residues. V lost 0 bases and J lost 5; bases outside the gene matches: 2. Germline V gives CDR1 SGHRS, CDR2 YFSETQ. The CDR3 sequence is CASSLGDRDTGELFF. In DNA, the CDR3 is TGCGCCAGCAGCTTGGGGGACAGGGATACCGGGGAGCTGTTTTTT.

This clone was detected ten times or more. The V gene is TRBV6-5, the J gene TRBJ2-7; 9 positions match TRBD1. This CDR3 spans 14 amino acids. Unmatched junction bases numbered 5, after V lost 6 bases and J lost 2 bases. Germline values: CDR1 MNHEY, CDR2 SVGAGI. CDR3 DNA: TGTGCCAGCAGAGCCGGGACAGGGCCCTACGAGCAGTACTTC. As protein: CASRAGTGPYEQYF.

Remarks on this clone: Other DNA sequences within the sample encode an identical CDR3. The chain links TRBV21-1 to TRBJ2-3; TRBD2 was called by the table and not checked on the DNA. TRBV21-1 is listed as a pseudogene. This CDR3 region has 20 residues. The CDR3 region is CASSKAAWGVVPRATDTQYF. CDR3 in DNA: TGTGCCAGCAGCAAAGCGGCCTGGGGGGTTGTCCCACGGGCCACAGATACGCAGTATTTT.

This clone came up many times. V usage is TRBV6-1 and J usage is TRBJ2-5, with 7 positions matching TRBD2. Per the germline V gene, CDR1 is MNHNS and CDR2 is SASEGT. V was clipped by 2 bases and J by 4 bases; unmatched bases: 4. The CDR3 runs to 14 residues. The CDR3 is CASSELTSTETQYF. DNA of the CDR3: TGTGCCAGCAGTGAACTGACTAGCACAGAGACCCAGTACTTC.

This clone is termed medium-sized. This chain joins TRBV7-2 and TRBJ2-7; TRBD2 might be the D (5 bases). CDR3 length: 14 residues. The V end lost 5 bases, the J end lost 6 bases, and 17 bases lay between the germline ends. CDR1 and CDR2 (germline): SGHTA, FQGNSA. The chain's CDR3 is CASSPLEAVREQYF. The CDR3 region has the DNA TGTGCCAGCAGCCCCCTGGAGGCCGTGCGCGAGCAGTACTTC. The whole variable domain, remainder taken from reference TRBV7-2 and TRBJ2-7, is GAGVSQSPSNKVTEKGKDVELRCDPISGHTALYWYRQSLGQGLEFLIYFQGNSAPDKSGLPSDRFSAERTGGSVSTLTIQRTQQEDSAVYLCASSPLEAVREQYFGPGTRLTVT.

This clone was detected many times. The chain recombines TRBV18 with TRBJ2-1; 9 nucleotides match TRBD1. With 6 bases clipped from V and 9 bases from J, the junction kept 6 bases outside the gene matches. The CDR3 has 13 residues. Germline CDR1 reads KGHSH; CDR2 reads LQKENI. CDR3 DNA: TGTGCCAGCTCGTCGACAGGGGGGGTTGAGCAGTTCTTC. It encodes CASSSTGGVEQFF.

This clone was seen many times. Other DNA variants within this sample encode the same CDR3. The chain employs TRBV5-1 and TRBJ2-1, with D possibly TRBD1 on 5 matching bases. Per germline, CDR1 SGHRS and CDR2 YFSETQ. Between the trimmed V and J ends, which lost 4 bases and 7 bases, there was a span of 18 bases. There are 15 residues in the CDR3. CDR3 residues: CASSNRTGWRNEQFF. The CDR3 coding sequence is TGCGCCAGCAGCAACAGGACGGGCTGGCGTAATGAGCAGTTCTTC.

As for this clone: With only one base between it and a far larger clone, this is likely a read error. Other nucleotide sequences from this sample produce the same CDR3. The chain couples TRBV6-5 to TRBJ2-7, with TRBD1 identical over 7 bases. Unmatched junction bases numbered 7, after V lost 5 bases and J lost 0 bases. Looked up from germline, CDR1 is MNHEY and CDR2 is SVGAGI. This CDR3 comprises 15 residues. CDR3 protein: CASSGATGASYEQYF. The CDR3, as DNA: TGTGCCAGCAGTGGGGCCACAGGGGCCTCCTACGAGCAGTACTTC.

There are many counts of this clone. The chain recombines TRBV6-5 with TRBJ2-1; TRBD2 might be the D (5 bases). Germline CDR1 reads MNHEY; CDR2 reads SVGAGI. V lost 4 bases to trimming and J lost 10 bases, with 11 bases between them. The CDR3 spans 12 residues. CDR3 nucleotide sequence: TGTGCCAGCAGTTTCGAGACGGGGGAGCAGTTCTTC. Encoded protein: CASSFETGEQFF.

This clone counts as medium-sized. The chain joins TRBV11-2 to TRBJ1-1; D gene unclear. Germline CDR1 and CDR2: SGHAT and FQNNGV. V lost 0 bases, J lost 1 base, and 9 bases lay in between. The CDR3 sequence is 15 residues long. This chain's CDR3 is CASSLERVQNTEAFF. In DNA form, the CDR3 reads TGTGCCAGCAGCTTAGAACGGGTTCAGAACACTGAAGCTTTCTTT.

By share, this clone ranks as medium-sized. The V and J genes are TRBV19 and TRBJ1-3; D may be TRBD1 (6 bases). The length of the CDR3 is 16 residues. Germline V gene sequence: CDR1 LNHDA, CDR2 SQIVND (reference sequence). Trimming took 6 bases from V and 4 from J, leaving 19 bases between them. The CDR3: CASRSGTGPPGNTIYF. DNA of the CDR3: TGTGCCAGTAGGAGCGGAACAGGGCCTCCGGGAAACACCATATATTTT.

This clone was counted ten times or more. The rearrangement uses TRBV29-1 and TRBJ2-2; no definite D call. The CDR3 is 13 amino acids. Trimming stripped 3 bases from V and 4 bases from J, with 9 bases between. CDR1 SQVTM and CDR2 ANQGSEA come from the germline V gene. The CDR3: CSVDRSSTGELFF. For the CDR3, the DNA is TGCAGCGTTGACAGGTCAAGCACCGGGGAGCTGTTTTTT.

This clone occurred many times. The chain carries TRBV29-1 and TRBJ2-5; a weak D match, TRBD2 (5 bases). Between the trimmed V and J ends, which lost 4 bases and 2 bases, there was a span of 11 bases. CDR3 size: 13 residues. Per germline, CDR1 SQVTM and CDR2 ANQGSEA. The CDR3 nucleotides read TGCAGCGTTGGGCGGGTGGGGCAAGAGACCCAGTACTTC. This gives the protein CSVGRVGQETQYF.

This clone has a count of ten or more. This chain links TRBV2 with TRBJ2-1, with D possibly matching TRBD1 (6 bases). CDR1 is SNHLY and CDR2 is FYNNEI in the germline V gene. This CDR3 has 15 residues. V was pared by 5 bases and J by 4 bases, with 15 bases between. CDR3 nucleotides: TGTGCCAGCAGTCAACAGGGAATCGCTTACAATGAGCAGTTCTTC. Its protein is CASSQQGIAYNEQFF.

Relative to its sample, this clone is medium-sized. The rearrangement links TRBV2 to TRBJ1-1; D unclear. The V end was cut by 6 bases, the J end by 0 bases, with 14 bases between. This CDR3 region has 15 residues. Germline CDR1 and CDR2: SNHLY and FYNNEI. CDR3 sequence: CASRKTGVMNTEAFF. CDR3 nucleotide sequence: TGTGCCAGCAGAAAAACGGGAGTTATGAACACTGAAGCTTTCTTT.

This clone ranks as medium-sized. This chain connects TRBV6-6 to TRBJ1-2; a possible D gene is TRBD1 (6 bases). Looked up from germline, CDR1 is MNHNY and CDR2 is SVGAGI (reference sequence). Trimming shortened V by 5 bases and J by 4 bases, and 11 bases separated the two germline ends. The CDR3 consists of 13 residues. The CDR3 spells CASSPGQSYGYTF. The DNA for the CDR3 is TGTGCCAGCAGTCCTGGACAGAGCTATGGCTACACCTTC.

Judged by abundance, this clone is medium-sized (0.01 to 0.1%). This chain uses TRBV19 with TRBJ2-2; 10 nucleotides agree with TRBD1. The trim removed 5 bases at V and 7 bases at J, leaving 10 bases unmatched. This CDR3 has 16 residues. The germline V gene has CDR1 LNHDA and CDR2 SQIVND (reference sequence). For the CDR3, the DNA is TGTGCCAGTAGTCCTCTCTGGACAGGGGGTGGCGGGGAGCTGTTTTTT. This encodes CASSPLWTGGGGELFF. Combining the CDR3 with reference TRBV19 and TRBJ2-2 gives the whole variable domain DGGITQSPKYLFRKEGQNVTLSCEQNLNHDAMYWYRQDPGQGLRLIYYSQIVNDFQKGDIAEGYSVSREKKESFPLTVTSAQKNPTAFYLCASSPLWTGGGGELFFGEGSRLTVL.

This clone is medium-sized within its sample. The chain is built from TRBV16 and TRBJ1-1; unclear D gene. The CDR3 length is 15 residues. The germline CDR1 and CDR2 sequences are KGHSY and FQNENV. V shed 4 bases and J shed 1 base, with 13 bases lying between them. The CDR3 DNA follows: TGTGCCAGCAGCCTTAGGCCGGGGTCGAACACTGAAGCTTTCTTT. Translation gives CASSLRPGSNTEAFF.

This clone is medium-sized by share. V and J are TRBV6-5 and TRBJ2-7; 8 positions agree with TRBD1. In germline, CDR1 is MNHEY, CDR2 SVGAGI. V lost 5 bases to trimming and J lost 0 bases; unmatched junction nucleotides: 3. The CDR3 length is 14 residues. CDR3 region: CASSADRVSYEQYF. The CDR3, as DNA: TGTGCCAGCAGTGCGGACAGGGTCTCCTACGAGCAGTACTTC.

This clone was seen repeatedly, ten times or more. This rearrangement joins TRBV7-9 to TRBJ2-1; no reliable D call. This CDR3 is built from 13 residues. V was shortened by 5 bases and J by 0 bases, with 5 bases between the two germline ends. Germline V gene data show CDR1 as SEHNR and CDR2 as FQNEAQ (reference sequence). Here the CDR3 reads CASSLSSYNEQFF. The CDR3 DNA is TGTGCCAGCAGCCTTAGCTCCTACAATGAGCAGTTCTTC.

This clone was detected ten times or more. This chain connects TRBV7-3 to TRBJ2-3; no clear D. The CDR3 is 12 residues long. Germline V gene lookup returns CDR1 SGHTA and CDR2 FQGTGA. V lost 6 bases and J 5 bases, leaving 9 bases between the germline ends. The CDR3 protein is CASSRPGDTQYF. The CDR3 coding sequence is TGTGCCAGCAGTCGACCGGGAGATACGCAGTATTTT.

By proportion, this clone is medium-sized. The DNA of the CDR3 is TGTGCCAGCAGCCGACAGATCATGAACACTGAAGCTTTCTTT. Residues: CASSRQIMNTEAFF. V and J are TRBV2 and TRBJ1-1, with D possibly matching TRBD1 (5 bases). CDR3 length: 14 amino acids. Germline CDR1 is SNHLY and CDR2 is FYNNEI. Trimming cost V 6 bases and J 0 bases, with 11 bases left between them.

This clone is judged medium-sized. The CDR3 spells CASSEKSGRSTIYF. The CDR3, as DNA: TGTGCCAGCAGTGAAAAGTCAGGGCGAAGCACCATATATTTT. The chain has TRBV25-1 and TRBJ1-3, with D possibly matching TRBD1 (5 bases). Germline V gene lookup returns CDR1 MGHDK and CDR2 SYGVNS. V lost 2 bases and J lost 9, with 14 bases in between. CDR3 size: 14 residues.

This clone is classed as medium-sized. The genes are TRBV30 and TRBJ1-2, with TRBD1 matching 7 bases. From germline, CDR1 is GTSNPN and CDR2 SVGIG (reference sequence). CDR3 length: 12 amino acids. V shed 1 base and J 4 bases; nucleotides not matched to a gene: 0. The CDR3 loop reads CAWSAGGYGYTF. The CDR3 DNA is TGTGCCTGGAGTGCAGGGGGCTATGGCTACACCTTC. The whole variable domain, filled in from reference TRBV30 and TRBJ1-2, reads SQTIHQWPATLVQPVGSPLSLECTVEGTSNPNLYWYRQAAGRGLQLLFYSVGIGQISSEVPQNLSASRPQDRQFILSSKKLLLSDSGFYLCAWSAGGYGYTFGSGTRLTVV.

This clone qualifies as medium-sized. The chain couples TRBV7-9 to TRBJ1-3; D is undetermined. CDR3 length: 13 amino acids. In germline, CDR1 is SEHNR, CDR2 FQNEAQ (reference sequence). The V gene lost 5 bases and the J gene lost 4 bases, with 9 bases spanning the gap. In nucleotides, the CDR3 is TGTGCCAGCAGCGCCCGGCGGGGAAACACCATATATTTT. Its translation is CASSARRGNTIYF.

This clone was found many times. The chain is built from TRBV23-1 and TRBJ2-5; D is perhaps TRBD2 (7 bases). TRBV23-1 is reported as an ORF; its role is uncertain. Trimming cost V 4 bases and J 5 bases, with 11 bases left between them. This CDR3 has 13 amino acids. CDR3 region: CASSRGRGETQYF. The CDR3 DNA is TGCGCCAGCAGTCGAGGGAGGGGGGAGACCCAGTACTTC.

This clone was seen ten or more times. The chain uses TRBV2 and TRBJ2-1; 10 bases agree with TRBD2. The germline V gene has CDR1 SNHLY and CDR2 FYNNEI. The CDR3 contains 15 residues. V lost 5 bases, J lost 0 bases, and 1 base stayed unmatched. The CDR3 DNA is TGTGCCAGCAGTTCTAGCGGGAGCTCCTACAATGAGCAGTTCTTC. Its protein product is CASSSSGSSYNEQFF.

This clone was seen ten or more times. The rearrangement joins TRBV30 to TRBJ1-6; TRBD1 aligns across 7 bases. This CDR3 has 15 residues. Germline assignment: CDR1 GTSNPN and CDR2 SVGIG (reference sequence). V shed 2 bases, J shed 3 bases, and the junction held 4 bases outside the gene matches. The CDR3 DNA follows: TGTGCCTGGAGTAGAGGGGACAGCTATAATTCACCCCTCCACTTT. It encodes CAWSRGDSYNSPLHF.

This clone was counted many times. The chain links TRBV7-8 to TRBJ2-6; perhaps TRBD1 as D (6 bases). The CDR3 runs 17 residues. CDR1 is SGHVS, CDR2 FQNEAQ, per germline. The V and J ends lost 2 bases and 2 bases respectively, with 13 bases between them. CDR3 protein: CASSLWQGMAGANVLTF. The CDR3 DNA sequence: TGTGCCAGCAGCTTATGGCAGGGGATGGCTGGGGCCAACGTCCTGACTTTC. Full variable domain (missing parts from reference TRBV7-8 and TRBJ2-6): GAGVSQSPRYKVAKRGQDVALRCDPISGHVSLFWYQQALGQGPEFLTYFQNEAQLDKSGLPSDRFFAERPEGSVSTLKIQRTQQEDSAVYLCASSLWQGMAGANVLTFGAGSRLTVL.

This clone was recorded at least ten times. The chain combines TRBV7-2 with TRBJ2-6; 10 positions agree with TRBD1. Germline V gene sequence: CDR1 SGHTA, CDR2 FQGNSA. This CDR3 has 20 residues. Trimming at V came to 0 bases and at J to 0 bases, leaving 8 bases not matched to a gene. Here the CDR3 DNA reads TGTGCCAGCAGCTTAGCCTCATCCGGGACAGGGGCCTCTGGGGCCAACGTCCTGACTTTC. It specifies CASSLASSGTGASGANVLTF.